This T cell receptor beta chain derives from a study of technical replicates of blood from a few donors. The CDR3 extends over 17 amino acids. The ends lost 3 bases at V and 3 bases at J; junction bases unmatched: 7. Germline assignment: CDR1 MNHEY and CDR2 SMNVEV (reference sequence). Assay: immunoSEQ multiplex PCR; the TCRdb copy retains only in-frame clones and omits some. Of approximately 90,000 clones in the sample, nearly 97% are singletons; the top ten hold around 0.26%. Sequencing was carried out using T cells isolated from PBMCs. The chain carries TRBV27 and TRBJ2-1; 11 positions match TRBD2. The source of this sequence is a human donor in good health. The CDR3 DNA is TGTGCCAGCAGTTTCGGACTAGCGGGTCCCCTCTACAATGAGCAGTTCTTC. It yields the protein CASSFGLAGPLYNEQFF.